The clone carrying this TCR beta chain was seen only a few times. What it binds is not known. This entry comes from a study of blood T cells in healthy people across ages. Study results and caveats: Using unsorted PBMCs precluded a conclusive naive versus antigen-experienced comparison.

This CDR3 contains 15 residues. Germline loops: CDR1 MDHEN, CDR2 SYDVKM. J lost 3 bases, V lost 5 bases, and 3 bases had no gene match. Then a second PCR, running roughly 7 to 11 cycles, was carried out with a sample-barcoded 5' primer and a J-beta primer mix. TCRdb recomputed calls from the 5' RACE reads with MiXCR, one row per CDR3 protein. The table has about 800,000 distinct CDR3 sequences, 20% to 25% seen once. This sample also belongs to another study, concerning T cells of mothers and their children. That work contributes: No clone of persistent microchimeric T cells was detected.

The V call is TRBV28, the J call TRBJ2-3; TRBD1 matches at 12 bases. This sequence originates from a boy aged 5-17 years in good health. Sequences were obtained from blood. The CDR3 nucleotides are TGTGCCAGCAGTGGGACAGGGGGCAAAACAGATACGCAGTATTTT. Translation: CASSGTGGKTDTQYF.